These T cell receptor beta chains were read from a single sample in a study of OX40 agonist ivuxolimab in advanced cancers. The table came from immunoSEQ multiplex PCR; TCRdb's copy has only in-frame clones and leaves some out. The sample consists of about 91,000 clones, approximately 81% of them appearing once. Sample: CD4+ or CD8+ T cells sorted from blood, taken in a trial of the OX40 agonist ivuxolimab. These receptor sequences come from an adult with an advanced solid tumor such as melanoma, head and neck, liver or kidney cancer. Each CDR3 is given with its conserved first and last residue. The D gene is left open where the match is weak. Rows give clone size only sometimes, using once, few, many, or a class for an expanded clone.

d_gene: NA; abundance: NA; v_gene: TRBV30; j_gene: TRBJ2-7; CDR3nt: TGTGCCTGGTCCGGGACCTACGAGCAGTACTTC; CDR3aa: CAWSGTYEQYF
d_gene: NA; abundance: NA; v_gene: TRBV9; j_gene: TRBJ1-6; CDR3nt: TGTGCCAGCAGCGCGAGCTCCTATAATTCACCCCTCCACTTT; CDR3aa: CASSASSYNSPLHF
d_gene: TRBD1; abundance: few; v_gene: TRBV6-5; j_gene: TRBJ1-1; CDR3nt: TGTGCCAGCAACCCTCGGACAGGGAACACTGAAGCTTTCTTT; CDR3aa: CASNPRTGNTEAFF
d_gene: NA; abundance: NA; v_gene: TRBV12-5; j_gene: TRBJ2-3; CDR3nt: TGTGCTAGTGGTTTGGGGCTAGCAGGTATTGATACGCAGTATTTT; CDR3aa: CASGLGLAGIDTQYF
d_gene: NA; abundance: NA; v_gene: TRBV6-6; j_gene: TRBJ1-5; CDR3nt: TGTGCCAGCACCAAGGACGGATATAGCAATCAGCCCCAGCATTTT; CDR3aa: CASTKDGYSNQPQHF
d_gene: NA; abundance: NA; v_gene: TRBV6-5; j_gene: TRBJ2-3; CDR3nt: TGTGCCAGTTCTCGGGGGAGATATCCAGATACGCAGTATTTT; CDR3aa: CASSRGRYPDTQYF
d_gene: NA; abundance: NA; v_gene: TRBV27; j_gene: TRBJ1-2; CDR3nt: TGTGCCAGCAGTTTATCGGGTACAGGGCACTATGGCTACACCTTC; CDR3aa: CASSLSGTGHYGYTF
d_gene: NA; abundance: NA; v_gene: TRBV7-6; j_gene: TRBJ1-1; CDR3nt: TGTGCCAGCAGCTTAAGGGGGGTAAACGAGGGGACCGAAGCTTTCTTT; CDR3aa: CASSLRGVNEGTEAFF
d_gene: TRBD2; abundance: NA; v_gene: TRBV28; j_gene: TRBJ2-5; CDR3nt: TGTGCCAGCAGTCGCCTCCGACTAGCGGCCCAAGAGACCCAGTACTTC; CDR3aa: CASSRLRLAAQETQYF
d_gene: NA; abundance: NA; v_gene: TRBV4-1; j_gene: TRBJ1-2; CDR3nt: TGCGCCAGCAGCCAAGAGGGGCGGGGCTCGGCGTGGGGCTACACCTTC; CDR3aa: CASSQEGRGSAWGYTF
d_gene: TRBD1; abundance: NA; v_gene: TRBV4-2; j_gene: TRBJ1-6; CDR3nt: TGTGCCAGCAGCCAATACTACCGGGACAGAAGGGGATCACCCCTCCACTTT; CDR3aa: CASSQYYRDRRGSPLHF
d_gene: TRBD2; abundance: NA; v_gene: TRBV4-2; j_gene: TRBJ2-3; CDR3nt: TGTGCCAGCAGCCAATCTAGCGGGGGAGCAGATACGCAGTATTTT; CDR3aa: CASSQSSGGADTQYF
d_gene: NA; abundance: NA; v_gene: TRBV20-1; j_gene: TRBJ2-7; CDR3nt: TGCAGATCCGGGCCCCGTGAGGAGCAGTACTTC; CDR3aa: CRSGPREEQYF
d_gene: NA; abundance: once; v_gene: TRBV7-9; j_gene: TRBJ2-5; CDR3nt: TGTGCCAGCAGCTTAATCGTTGTGGAGACCCAGTACTTC; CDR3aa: CASSLIVVETQYF
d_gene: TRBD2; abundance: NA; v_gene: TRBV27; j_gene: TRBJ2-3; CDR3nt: TGTGCCAGCAGTTTGACTAGCCCCACAGATACGCAGTATTTT; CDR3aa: CASSLTSPTDTQYF
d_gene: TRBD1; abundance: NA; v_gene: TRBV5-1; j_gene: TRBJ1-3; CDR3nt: TGCGCCAGCAGCGCAGGGGGAGTCTCTGGAAACACCATATATTTT; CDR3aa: CASSAGGVSGNTIYF
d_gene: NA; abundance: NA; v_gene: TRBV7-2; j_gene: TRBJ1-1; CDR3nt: TGTGCCAGCAGCTTCATCCAGGTGATGAACACTGAAGCTTTCTTT; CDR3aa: CASSFIQVMNTEAFF
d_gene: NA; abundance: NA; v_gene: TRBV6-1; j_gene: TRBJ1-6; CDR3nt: TGTGCCAGCAGTGATCCATTGGTTTCACCCCTCCACTTT; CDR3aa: CASSDPLVSPLHF
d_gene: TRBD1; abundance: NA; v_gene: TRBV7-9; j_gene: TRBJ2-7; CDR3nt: TGTGCCAGCAGCTTTGGCGGACAGGGGTACGAGCAGTACTTC; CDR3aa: CASSFGGQGYEQYF
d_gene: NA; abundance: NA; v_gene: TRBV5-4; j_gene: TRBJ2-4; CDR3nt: TGTGCCAGCAGCTTGGCGGGGATAGGCAAAAACATTCAGTACTTC; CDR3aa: CASSLAGIGKNIQYF
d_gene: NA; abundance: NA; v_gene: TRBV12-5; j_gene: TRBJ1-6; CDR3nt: TGTGCTAGTGCCTTGGAGAATTCACCCCTCCACTTT; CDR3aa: CASALENSPLHF
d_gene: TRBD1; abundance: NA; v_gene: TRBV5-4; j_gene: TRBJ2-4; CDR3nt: TGTGCCAGCAGTCGACAGGGGGCGCGGGGAAACATTCAGTACTTC; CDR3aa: CASSRQGARGNIQYF
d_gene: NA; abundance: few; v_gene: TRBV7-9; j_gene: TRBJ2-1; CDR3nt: TGTGCCATAACCCACAGAGACTCCTACAATGAGCAGTTCTTC; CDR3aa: CAITHRDSYNEQFF
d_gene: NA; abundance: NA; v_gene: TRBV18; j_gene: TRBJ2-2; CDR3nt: TGTGCCAGCTCACCACGGACAGCCGGGGAGCTGTTTTTT; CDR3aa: CASSPRTAGELFF
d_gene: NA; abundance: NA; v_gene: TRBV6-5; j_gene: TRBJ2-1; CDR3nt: TGTGCCAGCAGTTACTCGTGGTCTACTAGTTCAAATGAGCAGTTCTTC; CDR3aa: CASSYSWSTSSNEQFF
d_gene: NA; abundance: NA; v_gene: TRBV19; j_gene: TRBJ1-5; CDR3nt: TGTGCCAGTACCCCGACAGGAGCCCAGCCCCAGCATTTT; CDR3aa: CASTPTGAQPQHF
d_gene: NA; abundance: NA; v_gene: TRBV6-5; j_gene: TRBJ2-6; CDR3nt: TGTGCCAGCAGAGAGGGAGCTGGGGCCAACGTCCTGACTTTC; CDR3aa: CASREGAGANVLTF
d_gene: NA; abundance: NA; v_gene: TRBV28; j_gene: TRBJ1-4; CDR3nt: TGTGCCAGCAGGAATGAAAAACTGTTTTTT; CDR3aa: CASRNEKLFF
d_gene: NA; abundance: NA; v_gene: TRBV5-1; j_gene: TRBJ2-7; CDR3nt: TGCGCCAGCAGCCCCCGGACGGCCGTTGAAGAGCAGTACTTC; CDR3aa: CASSPRTAVEEQYF
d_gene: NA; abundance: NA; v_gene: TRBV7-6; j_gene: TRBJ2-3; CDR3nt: TGTGCCAGCCGGGGGCGAGATACGCAGTATTTT; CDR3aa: CASRGRDTQYF
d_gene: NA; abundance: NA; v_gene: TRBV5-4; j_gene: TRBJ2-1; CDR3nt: TGTGCCAGCAGCTTGGCCGGGGCCCACAATGAGCAGTTCTTC; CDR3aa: CASSLAGAHNEQFF
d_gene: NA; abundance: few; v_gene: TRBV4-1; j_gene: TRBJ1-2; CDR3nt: TGCGCCAGCAGCCAATCTATGCAGGCTGGCTACACCTTC; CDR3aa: CASSQSMQAGYTF
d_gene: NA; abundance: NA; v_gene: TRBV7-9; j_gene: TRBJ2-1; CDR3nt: TGTGCCAGCAGCTTGGTGGGTATTGGCGAGCAGTTCTTC; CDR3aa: CASSLVGIGEQFF
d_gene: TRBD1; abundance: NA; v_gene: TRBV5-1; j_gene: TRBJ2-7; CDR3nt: TGCGCCAGCAGCCAAGCCCCCGGCACAGGGGTCGAGCAGTACTTC; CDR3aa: CASSQAPGTGVEQYF
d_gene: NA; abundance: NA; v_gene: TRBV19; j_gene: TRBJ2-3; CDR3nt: TGTGCCAGTAGTCCAAGTATGAAATCCACAGATACGCAGTATTTT; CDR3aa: CASSPSMKSTDTQYF
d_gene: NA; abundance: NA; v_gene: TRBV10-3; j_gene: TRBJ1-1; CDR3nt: TGTGCCATCAGTCTCAGGAGGGACACTGAAGCTTTCTTT; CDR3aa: CAISLRRDTEAFF
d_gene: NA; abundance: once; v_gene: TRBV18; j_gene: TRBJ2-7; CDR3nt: TGTGCCAGCTCACCCGGGCCCCTCGGCGGCTTCGAGCAGTACTTC; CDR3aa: CASSPGPLGGFEQYF
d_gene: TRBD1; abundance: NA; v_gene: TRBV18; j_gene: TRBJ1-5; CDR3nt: TGTGCCAGCTCACCCCCGGGACAGGGGAACAATCAGCCCCAGCATTTT; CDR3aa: CASSPPGQGNNQPQHF
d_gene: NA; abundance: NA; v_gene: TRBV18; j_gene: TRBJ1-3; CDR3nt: TGTGCCAGCTCACCACAGGGTGTCTCTGGAAACACCATATATTTT; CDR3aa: CASSPQGVSGNTIYF
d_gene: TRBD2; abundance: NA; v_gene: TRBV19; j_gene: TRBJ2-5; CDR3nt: TGTGCCAGTAGTATGGGAGGGGCTGGAGAGACCCAGTACTTC; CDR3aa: CASSMGGAGETQYF
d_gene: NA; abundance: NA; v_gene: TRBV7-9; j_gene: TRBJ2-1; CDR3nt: TGTGCCAGCAGCCGCCTTGAAGAGGGGGGAAAACAGTTCTTC; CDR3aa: CASSRLEEGGKQFF
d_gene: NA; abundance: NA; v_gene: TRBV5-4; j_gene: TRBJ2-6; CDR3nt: TGTGCCAGCAGCCAAGGCTCCTCTGGGGCCAACGTCCTGACTTTC; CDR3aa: CASSQGSSGANVLTF
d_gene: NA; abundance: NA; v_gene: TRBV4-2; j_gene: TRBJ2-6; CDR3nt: TGTGCCAGCAGCCAAGATACCCCTGGAGGGGCCAACGTCCTGACTTTC; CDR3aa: CASSQDTPGGANVLTF
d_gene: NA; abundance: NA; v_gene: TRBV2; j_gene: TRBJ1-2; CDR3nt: TGTGCCAGCAGTTTGAGGCCTTGGGGCTACACCTTC; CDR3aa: CASSLRPWGYTF
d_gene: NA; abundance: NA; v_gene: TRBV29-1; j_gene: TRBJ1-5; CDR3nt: TGCAGCCCCCCGACGGGGATCAATCAGCCCCAGCATTTT; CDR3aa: CSPPTGINQPQHF
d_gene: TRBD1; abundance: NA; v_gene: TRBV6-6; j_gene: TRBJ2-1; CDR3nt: TGTGCCAGCAAACCTCCCAGGACAGGGGACAATGAGCAGTTCTTC; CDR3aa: CASKPPRTGDNEQFF
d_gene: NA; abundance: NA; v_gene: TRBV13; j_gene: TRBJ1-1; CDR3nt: TGTGCCAGCAGCTTCCAGGGGCGCGACACTGAAGCTTTCTTT; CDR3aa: CASSFQGRDTEAFF
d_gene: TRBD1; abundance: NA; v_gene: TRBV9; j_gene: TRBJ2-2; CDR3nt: TGTGCCAGCAGCGATCGAAAGGACAGGGGGATAGCCGGGGAGCTGTTTTTT; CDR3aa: CASSDRKDRGIAGELFF
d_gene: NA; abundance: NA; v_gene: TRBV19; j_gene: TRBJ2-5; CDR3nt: TGTGCCAGTAGTACCCTTGTCCCAGGGGAGACCCAGTACTTC; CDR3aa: CASSTLVPGETQYF
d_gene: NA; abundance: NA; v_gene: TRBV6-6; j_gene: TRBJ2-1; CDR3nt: TGTGCCAGCACCCAGGCCCACAATGAGCAGTTCTTC; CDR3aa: CASTQAHNEQFF